A selection of T cell receptor beta chains follows, all from one sample in a study of vaccination effects on CD4 cells after COVID-19. These TCRs are of unknown antigen specificity. Method: immunoSEQ multiplex PCR; TCRdb's copy keeps in-frame clones and lacks some. The table records fewer than 90,000 clones, roughly 73% of them present only once. The sequenced sample was CD4+ T cells from PBMCs cultured with HIV peptides, obtained before COVID-19 vaccination. Source of these receptors: a human donor who had a prior SARS-CoV-2 infection. The CDR3 runs from the conserved cysteine through the conserved F or W. A D gene is named only where the DNA matches it firmly. The size entry is marked missing in some rows and otherwise reads once, few, many or a size class.

d_gene	j_gene	v_gene	abundance	CDR3nt	CDR3aa
-	TRBJ2-7	TRBV6-6	-	TGTGCCAGCAGTTACGGGCCCCCAGGGAGTTCACCCGAGCAGTACTTC	CASSYGPPGSSPEQYF
-	TRBJ2-1	TRBV2	-	TGTGCCAGCAACACGGGGGGCCGCTTGGGCAATGAGCAGTTCTTC	CASNTGGRLGNEQFF
-	TRBJ1-1	TRBV29-1	medium-sized	TGCAGCGTTATGGAGGGCTGGGCGTACACTGAAGCTTTCTTT	CSVMEGWAYTEAFF
-	TRBJ2-5	TRBV2	-	TGTGCCAGCAGTGAACATGGGGTTCGTATTGAGACCCAGTACTTC	CASSEHGVRIETQYF
-	TRBJ1-1	TRBV6-5	few	TGTGCCAGCAGTTACTCGGGGGCCACGGGTACTGAAGCTTTCTTT	CASSYSGATGTEAFF
-	TRBJ2-1	TRBV5-1	few	TGCGCCAGCAGCCGGAGGGACAGTTCGGTGTTGAGTCGGTTCTTC	CASSRRDSSVLSRFF
TRBD2	TRBJ2-1	TRBV11-3	once	TGTGCCAGCAGCTTAGGCCTAGCGGGAGGGCCGGGTGAGCAGTTCTTC	CASSLGLAGGPGEQFF
-	TRBJ2-2	TRBV7-2	-	TGTGCCAGCAGCCCCTGGGGCAGGGTCACCGGGGAGCTGTTTTTT	CASSPWGRVTGELFF
-	TRBJ2-1	TRBV5-1	-	TGCGCCAGCAGCTTGGCCGCAGGGGGACTCACCTACAATGAGCAGTTCTTC	CASSLAAGGLTYNEQFF
TRBD2	TRBJ2-3	TRBV6-1	-	TGTGCCAGCAGTGTGCGTATCCCGGGACTAGCGGGGGGGCTCCGTGATACGCAGTATTTT	CASSVRIPGLAGGLRDTQYF
-	TRBJ2-6	TRBV11-2	-	TGTGCCAGCAGGTTGGGGAGGCCTATCTCTGGGGCCAACGTCCTGACTTTC	CASRLGRPISGANVLTF
-	TRBJ2-7	TRBV11-2	few	TGTGCCAGCAGCATCCTCAAGGGGGAGGGTGCCCACGAGCAGTACTTC	CASSILKGEGAHEQYF
-	TRBJ2-7	TRBV18	-	TGTGCCAGCTCACCGGTCCACGAGGACGAGCAGTACTTC	CASSPVHEDEQYF
TRBD1	TRBJ1-2	TRBV5-1	once	TGCGCCAGCAGCGACCGGCCAGGGGGCGCGGCTGGCTACACCTTC	CASSDRPGGAAGYTF
-	TRBJ1-2	TRBV6-5	-	TGTGCCAGCACGGGGCAGCCTACGGGACCCGGCTACACCTTC	CASTGQPTGPGYTF
-	TRBJ1-5	TRBV5-1	-	TGCGCCAGCAGCTTAGACCCGGGCAGCAATCAGCCCCAGCATTTT	CASSLDPGSNQPQHF
TRBD1	TRBJ2-1	TRBV7-8	once	TGTGCCAGCAGCCTCGAGTCGGGACAGGGGATGAATGAGCAGTTCTTC	CASSLESGQGMNEQFF
-	TRBJ2-1	TRBV7-6	few	TGTGCCAGCAGCTTGGACAGCTCCTACAATGAGCAGTTCTTC	CASSLDSSYNEQFF
-	TRBJ2-5	TRBV2	-	TGTGCCAGCAGTGGGGGGCAGGAAGAGACCCAGTACTTC	CASSGGQEETQYF
-	TRBJ2-5	TRBV4-2	once	TGTGCCAGCAGCCAAGATCAGCTAGCACCCCGAGAGACCCAGTACTTC	CASSQDQLAPRETQYF
-	TRBJ1-2	TRBV6-5	few	TGTGCCAGCAGTTCCCAGGACTATGGCTACACCTTC	CASSSQDYGYTF
-	TRBJ2-2	TRBV27	-	TGTGCCAAGTCCGGCCAGACCGTTCGGAACACCGGGGAGCTGTTTTTT	CAKSGQTVRNTGELFF
TRBD2	TRBJ2-3	TRBV27	few	TGTGCCAGCAGACCCTTTCTAGCGGGAGGTACCACTAGCACAGATACGCAGTATTTT	CASRPFLAGGTTSTDTQYF
TRBD2	TRBJ2-7	TRBV7-2	once	TGTGCCAGCAGCTCTCGAGCGGGGGGCGGGCTTTCGTACGAGCAGTACTTC	CASSSRAGGGLSYEQYF
TRBD2	TRBJ2-1	TRBV24-1	once	TGTGCCACCAGTGATTCCCCTGGCGGGAGGGCCGTTTACAATGAGCAGTTCTTC	CATSDSPGGRAVYNEQFF
-	TRBJ2-7	TRBV11-3	-	TGTGCCAGCAGCTTAGACGGCGACAGCTACGAGCAGTACTTC	CASSLDGDSYEQYF
TRBD2	TRBJ2-1	TRBV3-1/TRBV3-2	once	TGTGCCAGCAGCCATGAAGGGACTAGCGGGAGGAGTGCGTCCTACAATGAGCAGTTCTTC	CASSHEGTSGRSASYNEQFF
-	TRBJ2-5	TRBV7-7	few	TGTGCTAGCAGCTCGACAGTATACGAAGAGACCCAGTACTTC	CASSSTVYEETQYF
TRBD2	TRBJ2-5	TRBV5-4	-	TGTGCCAGCAGCCCTAGCGGGAGTGTAGGAGAGACCCAGTACTTC	CASSPSGSVGETQYF
-	TRBJ1-6	TRBV3-1/TRBV3-2	-	TGTGCCAGCAGCCAATGGGTGGCAGGACATAATTCACCCCTCCACTTT	CASSQWVAGHNSPLHF
TRBD1	TRBJ1-5	TRBV19	-	TGTGCCAGTACCCATTACGGGACAGGGGGCGTCGTTAGCAATCAGCCCCAGCATTTT	CASTHYGTGGVVSNQPQHF
TRBD2	TRBJ2-5	TRBV18	-	TGTGCCAGCGCGCCGGCGGCGGGAGGGGAGACCCAGTACTTC	CASAPAAGGETQYF
TRBD1	TRBJ2-2	TRBV5-1	-	TGCGCCAGCAGCTCTCTAGACAGGGAAATGTTCACCGGGGAGCTGTTTTTT	CASSSLDREMFTGELFF
TRBD2	TRBJ2-3	TRBV4-3	once	TGCGCCAGCAGCCAAGAGTGGGTGGGACTAGCGGGCCCAGATACGCAGTATTTT	CASSQEWVGLAGPDTQYF
TRBD2	TRBJ2-7	TRBV9	-	TGTGCCAGCAGCGTAGGTGCTAGCGGGGGCTACGAGCAGTACTTC	CASSVGASGGYEQYF
-	TRBJ2-5	TRBV4-1	-	TGCGCCAGCAGCCAAGGGTTTAGTGGGGAGACCCAGTACTTC	CASSQGFSGETQYF
TRBD2	TRBJ2-3	TRBV7-8	once	TGTGCCAGCAGCATACGGACTAGTGAACCTAGCACAGATACGCAGTGTTTT	CASSIRTSEPSTDTQCF
-	TRBJ1-5	TRBV27	few	TGTGCCAGCAGTTACTCAGACAATCAGCCCCAGCATTTT	CASSYSDNQPQHF
-	TRBJ2-5	TRBV6-5	-	TGTGCCAGCAGTTATACCGGAGAGACCCAGTACTTC	CASSYTGETQYF
-	TRBJ1-3	TRBV5-1	-	TGCGCCAGCAGCTTGGCCGGAGGGGACTCTACTGGAAACACCATATATTTT	CASSLAGGDSTGNTIYF
TRBD2	TRBJ2-2	TRBV7-2	-	TGTGCCAGCAGCTTATCTCCCAGCGGGGGGAACACCGGGGAGCTGTTTTTT	CASSLSPSGGNTGELFF
-	TRBJ1-1	TRBV25-1	-	TGTGCCAGCAGTCAGATCGGGGGAAGGGGGGTCGGTGAAGCTTTCTTT	CASSQIGGRGVGEAFF
TRBD2	TRBJ2-7	TRBV29-1	-	TGCAGCGTTGGTCGTGCGGGAGCCTACGAGCAGTACTTC	CSVGRAGAYEQYF
-	TRBJ2-7	TRBV2	-	TGTGCCAGCAGTGAAGAAGGGGAACGGATCGAGCAGTACTTC	CASSEEGERIEQYF
-	TRBJ1-5	TRBV19	-	TGTGCCAGTAGTATCGAGGGAAGTGGGCATCAGCCCCAGCATTTT	CASSIEGSGHQPQHF
TRBD1	TRBJ1-2	TRBV4-2	-	TGTGCCAGCAGCCAAGATCCCGCAGGGGGGTTCTATGGCTACACCTTC	CASSQDPAGGFYGYTF
TRBD2	TRBJ2-7	TRBV27	-	TGTGCCAGCAGTCCGGGACTAGCTGTTGGGCAGTACTTC	CASSPGLAVGQYF
-	TRBJ2-3	TRBV5-5	-	TGTGCCAGCAGCCGGGCGGCGTCGGATACGCAGTATTTT	CASSRAASDTQYF
-	TRBJ1-2	TRBV2	-	TGTGCCAGCAGTCCTGAGGGTGAGGGAAATGGCTACACCTTC	CASSPEGEGNGYTF
-	TRBJ2-1	TRBV6-5	-	TGTGCCAGCAGCCAAGACTCTAATTCCTACAATGAGCAGTTCTTC	CASSQDSNSYNEQFF
-	TRBJ1-3	TRBV7-2	few	TGTGCCAGCAGCTTTGAGTCTGGAAACACCATATATTTT	CASSFESGNTIYF
TRBD1	TRBJ1-3	TRBV5-1	-	TGCGCCAGCAGCTTAACAGGGGGTCGCTCTGGAAACACCATATATTTT	CASSLTGGRSGNTIYF